This TCR beta chain was profiled in a study of CD8+ T cells in alopecia areata. Study background: After 6 to 18 months of tofacitinib, follow-up continued 6 months off drug. Findings of the study overall: Tissue-resident alphabeta T cells belonging to normal skin likewise get sequenced within scalp specimens.

Extraction of RNA preceded its reverse transcription into cDNA, which served as the sequencing template. Generated by immunoSEQ multiplex PCR, the TCRdb table keeps only in-frame clones and is missing some. The data hold around 190,000 clones, with roughly 60% observed a single time. Treatment in this sample: oral pan-JAK inhibitor, 5-10 mg twice daily. Patients with alopecia areata provided lesional scalp punch biopsies as well as peripheral blood. As for this clone: The antigen is not known.

Looked up from germline, CDR1 is MNHNS and CDR2 is SASEGT. Germline trimming cut 6 bases from V and 4 bases from J; bases unmatched to any gene: 1. The CDR3 consists of 13 residues. The rearrangement links TRBV6-1 to TRBJ2-5, with 11 bases matching TRBD1. Sequences were derived from CD4+ T cells sorted from blood, sampled at week 24, from a patient treated with tofacitinib. This TCR was recovered from a human donor with alopecia areata. CDR3 sequence reads: CASSGTGGETQYF. The DNA for the CDR3 is TGTGCCAGCAGCGGGACAGGGGGAGAGACCCAGTACTTC.